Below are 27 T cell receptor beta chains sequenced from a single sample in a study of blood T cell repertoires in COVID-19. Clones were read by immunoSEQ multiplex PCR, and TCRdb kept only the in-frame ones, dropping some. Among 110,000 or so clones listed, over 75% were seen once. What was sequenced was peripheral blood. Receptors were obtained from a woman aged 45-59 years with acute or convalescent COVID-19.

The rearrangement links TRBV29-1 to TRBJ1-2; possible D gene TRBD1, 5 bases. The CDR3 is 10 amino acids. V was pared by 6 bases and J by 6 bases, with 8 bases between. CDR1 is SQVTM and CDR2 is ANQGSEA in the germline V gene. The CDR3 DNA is TGCAGCGTGCGGGGGAATGGCTACACCTTC. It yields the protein CSVRGNGYTF.

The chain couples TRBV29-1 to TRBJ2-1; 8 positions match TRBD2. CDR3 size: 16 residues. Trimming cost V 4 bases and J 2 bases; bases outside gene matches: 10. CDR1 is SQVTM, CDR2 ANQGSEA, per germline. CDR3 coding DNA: TGCAGCGTTGGCGGGGGGCGGGGACGGACCTACAATGAGCAGTTCTTC. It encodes CSVGGGRGRTYNEQFF.

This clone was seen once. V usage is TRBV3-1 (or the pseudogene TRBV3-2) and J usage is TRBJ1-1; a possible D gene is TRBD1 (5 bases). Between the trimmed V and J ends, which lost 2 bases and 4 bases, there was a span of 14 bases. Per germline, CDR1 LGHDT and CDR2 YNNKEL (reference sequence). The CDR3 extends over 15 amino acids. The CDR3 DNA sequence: TGTGCCAGCAGCCAAAGGAGGGGATTGGGCACTGAAGCTTTCTTT. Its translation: CASSQRRGLGTEAFF.

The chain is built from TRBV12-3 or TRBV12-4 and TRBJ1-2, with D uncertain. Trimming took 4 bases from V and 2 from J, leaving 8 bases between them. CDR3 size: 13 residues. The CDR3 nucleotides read TGTGCCAGCAGTTCCGGGAGCAACTATGGCTACACCTTC. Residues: CASSSGSNYGYTF.

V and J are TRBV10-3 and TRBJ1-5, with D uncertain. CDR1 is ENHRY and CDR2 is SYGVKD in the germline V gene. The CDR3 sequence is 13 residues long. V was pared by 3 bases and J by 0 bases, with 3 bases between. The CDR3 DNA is TGTGCCATCAGTGAAGCTAGCAATCAGCCCCAGCATTTT. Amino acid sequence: CAISEASNQPQHF.

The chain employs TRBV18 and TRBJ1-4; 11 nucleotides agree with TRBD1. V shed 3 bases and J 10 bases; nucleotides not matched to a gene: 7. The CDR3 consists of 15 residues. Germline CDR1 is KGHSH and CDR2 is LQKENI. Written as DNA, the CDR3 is TGTGCCAGCTCACCTTTCCCCGGGACAGGGGGAAAACTGTTTTTT. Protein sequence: CASSPFPGTGGKLFF.

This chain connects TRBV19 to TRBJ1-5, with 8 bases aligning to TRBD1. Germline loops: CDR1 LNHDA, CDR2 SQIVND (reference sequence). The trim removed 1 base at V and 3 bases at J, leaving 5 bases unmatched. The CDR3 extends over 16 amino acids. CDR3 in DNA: TGTGCCAGTAGTATAGGGGGGACAGGTTACAATCAGCCCCAGCATTTT. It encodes CASSIGGTGYNQPQHF.

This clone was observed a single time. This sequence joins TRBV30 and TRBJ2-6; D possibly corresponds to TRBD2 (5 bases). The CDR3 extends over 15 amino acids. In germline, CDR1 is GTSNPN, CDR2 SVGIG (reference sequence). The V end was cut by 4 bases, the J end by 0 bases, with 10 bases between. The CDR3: CAWMRVTSGANVLTF. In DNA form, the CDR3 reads TGTGCCTGGATGAGGGTCACCTCTGGGGCCAACGTCCTGACTTTC.

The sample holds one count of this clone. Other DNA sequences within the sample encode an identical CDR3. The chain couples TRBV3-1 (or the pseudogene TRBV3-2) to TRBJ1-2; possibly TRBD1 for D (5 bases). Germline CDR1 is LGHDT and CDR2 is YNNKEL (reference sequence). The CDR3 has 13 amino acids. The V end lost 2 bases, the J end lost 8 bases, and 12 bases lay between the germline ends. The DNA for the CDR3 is TGTGCCAGCAGCCAAACAGGTTTGGGGGGCTACACCTTC. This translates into CASSQTGLGGYTF.

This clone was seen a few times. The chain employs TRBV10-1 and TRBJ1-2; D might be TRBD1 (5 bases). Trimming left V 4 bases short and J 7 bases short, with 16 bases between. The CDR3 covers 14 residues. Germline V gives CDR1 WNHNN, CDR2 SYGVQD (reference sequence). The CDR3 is CASSASGSGGGYTF. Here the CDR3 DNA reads TGCGCCAGCAGTGCCTCGGGATCCGGGGGTGGCTACACCTTC.

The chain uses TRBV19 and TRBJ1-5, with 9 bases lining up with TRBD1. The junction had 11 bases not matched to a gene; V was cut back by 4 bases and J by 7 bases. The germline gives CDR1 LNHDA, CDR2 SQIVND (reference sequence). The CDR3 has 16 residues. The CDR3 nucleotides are TGTGCCAGTAGTAGCCTGGGACAGGGAAAAGGCCAGCCCCAGCATTTT. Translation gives CASSSLGQGKGQPQHF.

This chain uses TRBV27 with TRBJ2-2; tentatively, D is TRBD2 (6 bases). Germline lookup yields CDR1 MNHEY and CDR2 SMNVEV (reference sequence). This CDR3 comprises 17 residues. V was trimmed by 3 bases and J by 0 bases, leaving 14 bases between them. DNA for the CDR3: TGTGCCAGCAGTTTCGAGGACGGAGGGTCGAACACCGGGGAGCTGTTTTTT. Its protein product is CASSFEDGGSNTGELFF.

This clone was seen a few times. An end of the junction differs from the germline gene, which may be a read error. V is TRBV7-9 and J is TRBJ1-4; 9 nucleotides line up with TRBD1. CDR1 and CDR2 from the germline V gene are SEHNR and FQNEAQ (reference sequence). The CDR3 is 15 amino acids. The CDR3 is CASSIAGTGSEKLFF. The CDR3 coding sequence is TGTGCCAGCAGCATAGCCGGGACAGGGAGTGAAAAACTGTTTTTT.

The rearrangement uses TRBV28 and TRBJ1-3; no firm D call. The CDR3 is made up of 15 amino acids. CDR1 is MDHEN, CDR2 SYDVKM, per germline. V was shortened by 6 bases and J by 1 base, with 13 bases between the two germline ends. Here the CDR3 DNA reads TGTGCCAGCAGCTCAGGAGGGATATCTGGAAACACCATATATTTT. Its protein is CASSSGGISGNTIYF.

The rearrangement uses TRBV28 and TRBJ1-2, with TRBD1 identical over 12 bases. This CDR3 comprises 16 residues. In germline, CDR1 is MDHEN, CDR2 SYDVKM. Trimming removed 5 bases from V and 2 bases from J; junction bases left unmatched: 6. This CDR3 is CASSHAGTGGNYGYTF. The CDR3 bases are TGTGCCAGCAGTCATGCCGGGACAGGGGGCAACTATGGCTACACCTTC.

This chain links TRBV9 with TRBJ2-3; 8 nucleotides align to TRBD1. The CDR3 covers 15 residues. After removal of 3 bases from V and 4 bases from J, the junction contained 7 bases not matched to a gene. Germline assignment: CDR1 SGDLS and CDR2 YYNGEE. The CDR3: CASSARDRQADTQYF. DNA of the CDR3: TGTGCCAGCAGCGCCAGGGACAGGCAGGCAGATACGCAGTATTTT.

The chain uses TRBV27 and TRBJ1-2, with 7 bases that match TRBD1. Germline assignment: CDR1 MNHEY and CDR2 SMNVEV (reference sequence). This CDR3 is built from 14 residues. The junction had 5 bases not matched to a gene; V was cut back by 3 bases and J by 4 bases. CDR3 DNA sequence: TGTGCCAGCAGTTTGAGACAGGGCGCCTATGGCTACACCTTC. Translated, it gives CASSLRQGAYGYTF.

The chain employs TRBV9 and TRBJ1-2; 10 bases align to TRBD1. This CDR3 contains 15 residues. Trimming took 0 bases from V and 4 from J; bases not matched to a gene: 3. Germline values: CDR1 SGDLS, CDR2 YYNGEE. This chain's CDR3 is CASSVAGTGVYGYTF. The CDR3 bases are TGTGCCAGCAGCGTAGCCGGGACAGGGGTCTATGGCTACACCTTC. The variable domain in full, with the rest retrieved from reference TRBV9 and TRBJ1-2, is DSGVTQTPKHLITATGQRVTLRCSPRSGDLSVYWYQQSLDQGLQFLIQYYNGEERAKGNILERFSAQQFPDLHSELNLSSLELGDSALYFCASSVAGTGVYGYTFGSGTRLTVV.

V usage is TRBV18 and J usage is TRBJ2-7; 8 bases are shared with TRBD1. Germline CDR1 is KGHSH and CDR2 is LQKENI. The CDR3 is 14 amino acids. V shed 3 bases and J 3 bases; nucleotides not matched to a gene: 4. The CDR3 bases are TGTGCCAGCTCACCCCTGGGACAGGTCTACGAGCAGTACTTC. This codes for CASSPLGQVYEQYF.

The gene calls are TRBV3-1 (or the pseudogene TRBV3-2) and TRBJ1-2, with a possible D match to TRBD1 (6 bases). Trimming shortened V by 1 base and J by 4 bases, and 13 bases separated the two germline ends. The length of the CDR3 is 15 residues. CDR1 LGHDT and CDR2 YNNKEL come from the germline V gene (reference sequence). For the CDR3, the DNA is TGTGCCAGCAGCCAAGGGAAGGGGGAAAGCTATGGCTACACCTTC. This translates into CASSQGKGESYGYTF.

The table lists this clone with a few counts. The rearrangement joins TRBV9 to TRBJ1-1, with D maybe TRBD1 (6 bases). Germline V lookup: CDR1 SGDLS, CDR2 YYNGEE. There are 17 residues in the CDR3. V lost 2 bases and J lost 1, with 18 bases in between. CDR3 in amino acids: CASSVPKGVFPNTEAFF. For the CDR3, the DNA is TGTGCCAGCAGCGTCCCGAAGGGGGTATTCCCGAACACTGAAGCTTTCTTT.

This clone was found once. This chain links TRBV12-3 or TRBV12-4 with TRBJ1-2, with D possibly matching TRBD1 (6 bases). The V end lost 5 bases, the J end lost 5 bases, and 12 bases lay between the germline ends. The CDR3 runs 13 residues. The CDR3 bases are TGTGCCAGCAGTCAGGGGAAGCGGTATGGCTACACCTTC. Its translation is CASSQGKRYGYTF.

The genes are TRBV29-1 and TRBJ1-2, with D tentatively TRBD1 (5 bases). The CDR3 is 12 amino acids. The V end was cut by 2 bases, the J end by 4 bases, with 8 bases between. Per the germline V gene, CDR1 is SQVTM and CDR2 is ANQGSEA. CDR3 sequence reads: CSVERGLYGYTF. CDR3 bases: TGCAGCGTTGAAAGGGGCCTCTATGGCTACACCTTC.

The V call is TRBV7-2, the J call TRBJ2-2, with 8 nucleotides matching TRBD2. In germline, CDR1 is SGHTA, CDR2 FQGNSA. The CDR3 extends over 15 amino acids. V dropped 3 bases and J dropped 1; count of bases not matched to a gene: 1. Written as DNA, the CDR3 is TGTGCCAGCAGCTTCAGCGGGGGGAACACCGGGGAGCTGTTTTTT. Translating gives CASSFSGGNTGELFF.

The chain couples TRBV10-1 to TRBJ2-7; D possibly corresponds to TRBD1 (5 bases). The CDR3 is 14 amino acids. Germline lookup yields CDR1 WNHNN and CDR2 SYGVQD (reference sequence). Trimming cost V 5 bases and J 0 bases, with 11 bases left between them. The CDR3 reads CASSPQGNSYEQYF. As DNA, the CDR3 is TGCGCCAGCAGTCCGCAGGGAAACTCCTACGAGCAGTACTTC.

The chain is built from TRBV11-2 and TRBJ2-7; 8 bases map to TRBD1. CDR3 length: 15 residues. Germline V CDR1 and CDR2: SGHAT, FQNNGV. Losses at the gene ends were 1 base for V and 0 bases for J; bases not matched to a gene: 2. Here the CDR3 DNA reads TGTGCCAGCAGCTTAGCGGGACAGGTCTCCTACGAGCAGTACTTC. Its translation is CASSLAGQVSYEQYF.

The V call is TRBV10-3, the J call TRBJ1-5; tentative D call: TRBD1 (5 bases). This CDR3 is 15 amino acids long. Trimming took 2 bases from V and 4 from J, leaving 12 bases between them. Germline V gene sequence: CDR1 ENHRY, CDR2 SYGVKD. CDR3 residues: CAISEGRVGNQPQHF. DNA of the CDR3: TGTGCCATCAGTGAGGGCAGGGTAGGGAATCAGCCCCAGCATTTT.